Below, 29 T cell receptor beta chains from the same sample are listed, as sequenced in a study of OX40 agonist ivuxolimab in advanced cancers. Clones were read by immunoSEQ multiplex PCR, and TCRdb kept only the in-frame ones, dropping some. The table has roughly 9,500 clones, roughly 64% seen once. The sequencing here drew on CD4+ or CD8+ T cells sorted from blood, taken in a trial of the OX40 agonist ivuxolimab. These receptors came from an adult with an advanced solid tumor such as melanoma, head and neck, liver or kidney cancer.

The chain uses TRBV13 and TRBJ2-3, with TRBD2 identical over 12 bases. The V gene's germline CDR1 is PRHDT and CDR2 FYEKMQ (reference sequence). CDR3 length equals 16 residues. V lost 4 bases to trimming and J lost 6 bases; unmatched junction nucleotides: 8. CDR3 sequence reads: CASSSWTSGVQDTQYF. CDR3 coding DNA: TGTGCCAGCAGCTCATGGACTAGCGGGGTTCAGGATACGCAGTATTTT.

The chain uses TRBV11-3 and TRBJ2-3; D is unresolved. The CDR3 consists of 13 residues. The germline V gene encodes CDR1 SGHNT and CDR2 YENEEA. The ends were cut back, 3 bases at V and 1 base at J, with 5 bases in the middle. CDR3 amino acids: CASSLSRTDTQYF. For the CDR3, the DNA is TGTGCCAGCAGCTTGTCGCGCACAGATACGCAGTATTTT.

This clone counts as medium-sized. This chain joins TRBV6-1 and TRBJ2-7, with 10 bases aligning to TRBD1. Losses at the gene ends were 7 bases for V and 2 bases for J; bases not matched to a gene: 5. Germline CDR1 is MNHNS and CDR2 is SASEGT. The CDR3 runs 14 residues. This CDR3 is CASKGQGETYEQYF. The CDR3 DNA sequence: TGTGCCAGCAAAGGACAGGGGGAGACCTACGAGCAGTACTTC.

V is TRBV12-2 and J is TRBJ2-7; TRBD1, the table's D call, lacks a check against the DNA. TRBV12-2 is shown as a pseudogene. The CDR3 is made up of 15 amino acids. DNA of the CDR3: TGTGCAAGTCGCTTAGAGGGGGACAGGGGCTACGAGCAGTACTTC. It is translated as CASRLEGDRGYEQYF.

Relative to its sample, this clone is medium-sized. The gene calls are TRBV14 and TRBJ1-4; D is perhaps TRBD1 (5 bases). CDR3 length: 15 residues. Germline V gene sequence: CDR1 SGHDN, CDR2 FVKESK. Trimming cost V 1 base and J 5 bases, with 11 bases left between them. Written as DNA, the CDR3 is TGTGCCAGCAGCCAAGGGGGGGTGTGGAATGAAAAACTGTTTTTT. It specifies CASSQGGVWNEKLFF. The whole variable domain, filled in from reference TRBV14 and TRBJ1-4, reads EAGVTQFPSHSVIEKGQTVTLRCDPISGHDNLYWYRRVMGKEIKFLLHFVKESKQDESGMPNNRFLAERTGGTYSTLKVQPAELEDSGVYFCASSQGGVWNEKLFFGSGTQLSVL.

V gene TRBV6-5 combines with J gene TRBJ2-2, with 13 positions matching TRBD2. V was clipped by 4 bases and J by 4 bases; unmatched bases: 3. This CDR3 comprises 16 residues. Germline assignment: CDR1 MNHEY and CDR2 SVGAGI. In nucleotides, the CDR3 is TGTGCCAGCAGTTTACTAGCGGGAGGGCCCACCGGGGAGCTGTTTTTT. It yields the protein CASSLLAGGPTGELFF.

A note on this clone: One end of the junction fails to match germline, which may point to a read error. The V gene is TRBV7-9, the J gene TRBJ2-7, with 14 positions matching TRBD2. Per germline, CDR1 SEHNR and CDR2 FQNEAQ (reference sequence). The CDR3 is 16 amino acids. CDR3 in amino acids: CASSQGTSGSSSEQYF. In DNA, the CDR3 is TGTGCCAGCAGCCAGGGGACTAGCGGGAGCTCCTCCGAGCAGTACTTC.

This chain uses TRBV2 with TRBJ1-1; no definite D call. V was pared by 1 base and J by 4 bases, with 10 bases between. This CDR3 region has 14 residues. Germline-derived CDR1 and CDR2 are SNHLY and FYNNEI. The CDR3 loop reads CASSEGPGGTEAFF. The CDR3 bases are TGTGCCAGCAGTGAAGGTCCAGGAGGCACTGAAGCTTTCTTT.

This clone ranks as medium-sized. V and J are TRBV7-6 and TRBJ2-1; 7 bases are a match to TRBD1. After removal of 6 bases from V and 2 bases from J, the junction contained 10 bases not matched to a gene. CDR1 is SGHVS and CDR2 is FNYEAQ in the germline V gene. The CDR3 is made up of 16 amino acids. The chain's CDR3 is CASSFITGDTYNEQFF. The CDR3 DNA sequence: TGTGCCAGCAGTTTTATAACAGGGGATACCTACAATGAGCAGTTCTTC. The whole variable domain, remainder taken from reference TRBV7-6 and TRBJ2-1, is GAGVSQSPRYKVTKRGQDVALRCDPISGHVSLYWYRQALGQGPEFLTYFNYEAQQDKSGLPNDRFSAERPEGSISTLTIQRTEQRDSAMYRCASSFITGDTYNEQFFGPGTRLTVL.

This clone turned up a few times. The chain joins TRBV6-6 to TRBJ1-6; tentatively, D is TRBD1 (6 bases). Trimming shortened V by 2 bases and J by 8 bases, and 13 bases separated the two germline ends. Germline V gives CDR1 MNHNY, CDR2 SVGAGI (reference sequence). The CDR3 is 15 residues long. The CDR3 is CASSYLTGFDSPLHF. Here the CDR3 DNA reads TGTGCCAGCAGTTACCTCACAGGGTTCGATTCACCCCTCCACTTT.

Here the CDR3 DNA reads TGTGCCAGTACCGCGGGAGCAGTTAGAAACATTCAGTACTTC. Translated: CASTAGAVRNIQYF. The J gene is TRBJ2-4, the V gene TRBV19; 7 bases align to TRBD2. Germline-derived CDR1 and CDR2 are LNHDA and SQIVND (reference sequence). With 7 bases clipped from V and 6 bases from J, the junction kept 9 bases outside the gene matches. CDR3 size: 14 residues.

The rearrangement uses TRBV7-3 and TRBJ2-1; 10 bases are shared with TRBD2. CDR3 length: 15 residues. V shed 5 bases and J 4 bases; nucleotides not matched to a gene: 5. CDR1 and CDR2 from the germline V gene are SGHTA and FQGTGA. The CDR3 sequence is CASSQSGGAYNEQFF. The CDR3 nucleotides are TGTGCCAGCAGCCAAAGCGGGGGGGCTTACAATGAGCAGTTCTTC.

The V and J genes are TRBV9 and TRBJ2-3, with D perhaps matching TRBD2 (6 bases). Germline V gives CDR1 SGDLS, CDR2 YYNGEE. Trimming pared 1 base from V and 2 bases from J, leaving 11 bases between. There are 15 residues in the CDR3. CDR3 sequence (DNA): TGTGCCAGCAGCGTATGGGGCGGGGACACAGATACGCAGTATTTT. It specifies CASSVWGGDTDTQYF. Full variable domain (outside the CDR3, taken from reference TRBV9 and TRBJ2-3): DSGVTQTPKHLITATGQRVTLRCSPRSGDLSVYWYQQSLDQGLQFLIQYYNGEERAKGNILERFSAQQFPDLHSELNLSSLELGDSALYFCASSVWGGDTDTQYFGPGTRLTVL.

For this clone: This clone may be a read error of a much larger clone one base away. This specimen includes other DNA sequences encoding the same CDR3. The chain links TRBV9 to TRBJ2-3; weak D call: TRBD2 (7 bases). V was shortened by 2 bases and J by 4 bases, with 20 bases between the two germline ends. The CDR3 runs 17 residues. CDR1 and CDR2 (germline): SGDLS, YYNGEE. The CDR3 is CASSVGGGGRGADTQYF. Written as DNA, the CDR3 is TGTGCCAGCAGCGTCGGGGGCGGGGGCCGAGGGGCAGATACGCAGTATTTT.

In its sample, this clone was seen once. J is TRBJ2-1 and V is TRBV6-1; 9 bases fit TRBD2. CDR1 is MNHNS and CDR2 is SASEGT in the germline V gene. The CDR3 length is 15 residues. V trimming: 0 bases; J trimming: 8 bases; junction bases outside the gene matches: 5. The CDR3 bases are TGTGCCAGCAGTGAAGCGGGACTAGCTGTAGATGAGCAGTTCTTC. Translated: CASSEAGLAVDEQFF.

This clone rates as medium-sized. The rearrangement uses TRBV6-1 and TRBJ1-5; TRBD1 might be the D (5 bases). There are 15 residues in the CDR3. Per the germline V gene, CDR1 is MNHNS and CDR2 is SASEGT. V was clipped by 5 bases and J by 6 bases, with 17 bases between them. The CDR3 DNA follows: TGTGCCAGCAGTACCGGGACCGGTGGTGGTCAGCCCCAGCATTTT. Translation: CASSTGTGGGQPQHF.

Relative to its sample, this clone is medium-sized (0.01 to 0.1%). The chain links TRBV5-8 to TRBJ2-5; 7 positions agree with TRBD1. There are 16 residues in the CDR3. CDR1 is SGHTS, CDR2 YDEGEE, per germline. Trimming at V came to 1 base and at J to 4 bases, leaving 10 bases not matched to a gene. CDR3 region: CASSLREGAAGETQYF. The CDR3 DNA reads as TGTGCCAGCAGCTTGCGAGAGGGGGCGGCGGGAGAGACCCAGTACTTC. Full variable domain (remainder filled in from reference TRBV5-8 and TRBJ2-5): EAGVTQSPTHLIKTRGQQATLRCSPISGHTSVYWYQQALGLGLQFLLWYDEGEERNRGNFPPRFSGRQFPNYSSELNVNALELEDSALYLCASSLREGAAGETQYFGPGTRLLVL.

This rearrangement joins TRBV2 to TRBJ1-5; 9 bases agree with TRBD1. CDR3 length equals 15 residues. After removal of 4 bases from V and 4 bases from J, the junction contained 5 bases not matched to a gene. Germline values: CDR1 SNHLY, CDR2 FYNNEI. The DNA of the CDR3 is TGTGCCAGCAGTGTGTGGACAGGGGAAAATCAGCCCCAGCATTTT. This sequence encodes CASSVWTGENQPQHF.

The V and J genes are TRBV6-5 and TRBJ1-1, with a weak D call TRBD1 (5 bases). The CDR3 length is 14 residues. Trimming took 4 bases from V and 1 from J, leaving 10 bases between them. Germline CDR1 MNHEY, CDR2 SVGAGI. The CDR3 sequence is CASSSPRANTEAFF. CDR3 coding DNA: TGTGCCAGCAGTTCCCCCAGGGCGAACACTGAAGCTTTCTTT.

V is TRBV4-1 and J is TRBJ1-1; the D gene is possibly TRBD1 (5 bases). The germline V gene encodes CDR1 MGHRA and CDR2 YSYEKL. This CDR3 spans 14 amino acids. Deletions cut 0 bases from V and 1 base from J, with 6 bases between. The CDR3 DNA sequence: TGCGCCAGCAGCCAAGACACAGGGAACACTGAAGCTTTCTTT. Translated: CASSQDTGNTEAFF.

The chain is built from TRBV15 and TRBJ1-5; 10 nucleotides align to TRBD1. The V gene end was trimmed by 8 bases and the J gene end by 7 bases; junction bases not matched to a gene: 11. The CDR3 loop spans 15 amino acids. Germline V gene data show CDR1 as LNHNV and CDR2 as YYDKDF (reference sequence). In DNA, the CDR3 is TGTGCCACCTCACGGGACAGGGGCTTTTTGCAGCCCCAGCATTTT. It codes for CATSRDRGFLQPQHF.

J is TRBJ2-7 and V is TRBV9; D gene ambiguous. The CDR3 has 12 residues. Germline CDR1 is SGDLS and CDR2 is YYNGEE. Trimming shortened V by 4 bases and J by 0 bases, and 5 bases separated the two germline ends. The CDR3 spells CASSSDSYEQYF. CDR3 in DNA: TGTGCCAGCAGCTCAGACTCCTACGAGCAGTACTTC.

The genes are TRBV4-2 and TRBJ1-1; D is ambiguous. Trimming took 0 bases from V and 7 from J, leaving 9 bases between them. Germline values: CDR1 LGHNA, CDR2 YNFKEQ. The CDR3 is made up of 13 amino acids. The CDR3 bases are TGTGCCAGCAGCCAAGAAGGGTGGGATGAAGCTTTCTTT. It yields the protein CASSQEGWDEAFF.

The J gene is TRBJ2-5, the V gene TRBV21-1; the D call TRBD1 from the table was never checked on the DNA. TRBV21-1 counts as a pseudogene. The CDR3 sequence is 12 residues long. The CDR3 region is CASSKGSWTQYF. The CDR3, as DNA: TGTGCCAGCAGCAAAGGCAGTTGGACCCAGTACTTC.

The chain recombines TRBV5-4 with TRBJ2-7; a possible D gene is TRBD2 (5 bases). The CDR3 length is 13 residues. Germline V gene lookup returns CDR1 SGHNT and CDR2 YYREEE (reference sequence). V was clipped by 2 bases and J by 3 bases, with 9 bases between them. The CDR3 loop is CASSFTGDYEQYF. The CDR3 DNA sequence: TGTGCCAGCAGCTTTACCGGGGACTACGAGCAGTACTTC.

This clone was seen once. CDR3 coding DNA: TGCGCCAGCAGCGGGACAGGGGTCGAGCAGTACTTC. This translates into CASSGTGVEQYF. The chain links TRBV4-1 to TRBJ2-7; 10 bases map to TRBD1. V dropped 5 bases and J dropped 6; count of bases not matched to a gene: 1. CDR1 MGHRA and CDR2 YSYEKL come from the germline V gene. The CDR3 has 12 residues.

This chain uses TRBV28 with TRBJ1-1, with 7 bases fitting TRBD1. CDR1 is MDHEN and CDR2 is SYDVKM in the germline V gene. This CDR3 has 15 residues. With V trimmed by 4 bases and J by 7 bases, 12 bases remained unmatched. CDR3 bases: TGTGCCAGCAGTTCCAGGGGGGAGGAGGATGGTGAAGCTTTCTTT. Translated, it gives CASSSRGEEDGEAFF.

J is TRBJ2-7 and V is TRBV19; D possibly corresponds to TRBD2 (5 bases). Between the trimmed V and J ends, which lost 2 bases and 3 bases, there was a span of 14 bases. The CDR3 has 15 amino acids. Germline CDR1 reads LNHDA; CDR2 reads SQIVND (reference sequence). This chain's CDR3 is CASSILASDGYEQYF. In nucleotides, the CDR3 is TGTGCCAGTAGTATACTAGCCTCGGACGGCTACGAGCAGTACTTC. The full variable domain, with the rest looked up from reference TRBV19 and TRBJ2-7, is DGGITQSPKYLFRKEGQNVTLSCEQNLNHDAMYWYRQDPGQGLRLIYYSQIVNDFQKGDIAEGYSVSREKKESFPLTVTSAQKNPTAFYLCASSILASDGYEQYFGPGTRLTVT.

V is TRBV10-3 and J is TRBJ2-7; 9 nucleotides agree with TRBD1. Germline V CDR1 and CDR2: ENHRY, SYGVKD. The V and J ends lost 6 bases and 3 bases, in that order; junction bases with no gene match: 6. This CDR3 region has 14 residues. Written as DNA, the CDR3 is TGTGCCATCAGGACCGGACAGGGGTTCTACGAGCAGTACTTC. Amino acid sequence: CAIRTGQGFYEQYF.